This T cell receptor (beta chain) derives from a study of T cells after yellow fever vaccination. Regarding this clonotype: Its matching antigen is unknown.

By 5'RACE template switching, TCR cDNA was produced, with a universal primer site and UMIs added in the process. TCRdb passed the 5' RACE reads through MiXCR, listing each CDR3 protein once. The data contain some 420,000 distinct CDR3 sequences, 18% of them singletons. General study results and limits: The secondary response was weaker, and its peak arrived faster, on day 5 versus 15. Reappearing after the booster were most of the clones from primary vaccination (roughly 96% CD4, approximately 86% CD8).

V was clipped by 2 bases and J by 6 bases, with 10 bases between them. The CDR3 covers 13 residues. CDR1 and CDR2 (germline): GTSNPN, SVGIG (reference sequence). The chain links TRBV30 to TRBJ2-2, with D unclear. Specimen: PBMCs, collected before the yellow fever booster vaccination. This receptor was obtained from a man between 18 and 29 years old who received the YFV17D yellow fever vaccine. CDR3 protein: CAWSRLRAGELFF. CDR3 DNA: TGTGCCTGGAGTCGGCTACGGGCCGGGGAGCTGTTTTTT.